This T cell receptor (beta chain) was observed in a study of blood T cell repertoires in COVID-19. Turning to the study itself: Spain, Italy and the United States supplied samples that represented acute and convalescent COVID-19.

Germline-derived CDR1 and CDR2 are LNHDA and SQIVND (reference sequence). V lost 3 bases to trimming and J lost 4 bases; unmatched junction nucleotides: 5. This CDR3 is built from 14 residues. Per the authors' pipeline: Reference gene primer amplification gave estimated nucleated cell counts. TCRdb's copy holds only in-frame clones and misses some; the assay was immunoSEQ multiplex PCR. The V and J calls and clone size come from that table; D and trimming were worked out from the DNA. The table shows some 240,000 clones, with around 81% occurring only once. This chain connects TRBV19 to TRBJ1-1; 7 bases are shared with TRBD1. Sequenced material: peripheral blood. The source of this sequence is a woman in her seventies with acute or convalescent COVID-19. The CDR3 here is CASSIYGTATEAFF. The CDR3 region has the DNA TGTGCCAGTAGTATCTACGGGACAGCCACTGAAGCTTTCTTT. The whole variable domain, filled in from reference TRBV19 and TRBJ1-1, reads DGGITQSPKYLFRKEGQNVTLSCEQNLNHDAMYWYRQDPGQGLRLIYYSQIVNDFQKGDIAEGYSVSREKKESFPLTVTSAQKNPTAFYLCASSIYGTATEAFFGQGTRLTVV.